These 24 T cell receptor beta chains came from one sample sequenced in a study of shared clonotypes between healthy human individuals. Profiled with immunoSEQ multiplex PCR; TCRdb holds only in-frame clones, not every one. This repertoire shows 450,000 to 600,000 clones, more than 65% found once; its top ten account for over 10%. Sequenced input: PBMCs. Receptors originate from a woman aged 40 to 55 in good health. Some clones in this sample may be carry-over from other donors' samples.

The chain couples TRBV9 to TRBJ2-5; TRBD2 might be the D (6 bases). This CDR3 contains 16 residues. Trimming took off 0 bases at V and 5 bases at J, with 17 bases between the two ends. CDR1 is SGDLS and CDR2 is YYNGEE in the germline V gene. For the CDR3, the DNA is TGTGCCAGCAGCGTAGAGGTGGGGGGAGTATTGGAGACCCAGTACTTC. It encodes CASSVEVGGVLETQYF.

V and J are TRBV19 and TRBJ2-1; TRBD2 is a possible D gene (5 bases). There are 12 residues in the CDR3. Germline values: CDR1 LNHDA, CDR2 SQIVND (reference sequence). V lost 5 bases to trimming and J lost 14 bases, with 16 bases between them. DNA for the CDR3: TGTGCCAGTAGTCTCTTGGGAGCTTGGAAGTTCTTC. Protein product: CASSLLGAWKFF.

The chain recombines TRBV6-4 with TRBJ2-7; possibly TRBD2 for D (6 bases). The CDR3 contains 13 residues. Per the germline V gene, CDR1 is MRHNA and CDR2 is SNTAGT. Trimming left V 5 bases short and J 3 bases short, with 11 bases between. CDR3: CASSYGGLYEQYF. CDR3 sequence (DNA): TGTGCCAGCAGTTACGGGGGACTCTACGAGCAGTACTTC.

This chain connects TRBV9 to TRBJ2-2; 12 bases map to TRBD2. Germline CDR1 SGDLS, CDR2 YYNGEE. Trimming removed 0 bases from V and 5 bases from J; junction bases left unmatched: 8. The CDR3 is made up of 18 amino acids. The CDR3 DNA is TGTGCCAGCAGCGTAGAGACCCCCCTAGCGGGAGGGACCGGGGAGCTGTTTTTT. It is translated as CASSVETPLAGGTGELFF.

The chain is built from TRBV27 and TRBJ2-2; 8 nucleotides line up with TRBD2. Trimming took 5 bases from V and 5 from J; bases not matched to a gene: 10. This CDR3 is built from 16 residues. Germline V gene sequence: CDR1 MNHEY, CDR2 SMNVEV (reference sequence). In nucleotides, the CDR3 is TGTGCCAGCAGTACCCGGTACAGCGGGAGAACCGGGGAGCTGTTTTTT. Translating it yields CASSTRYSGRTGELFF.

This clone was seen a handful of times. The chain couples TRBV19 to TRBJ2-7; 9 bases line up with TRBD1. The germline gives CDR1 LNHDA, CDR2 SQIVND (reference sequence). There are 15 residues in the CDR3. The J segment lost 5 bases and the V segment lost 5 bases, leaving 10 bases of the junction unmatched. The CDR3: CASSGTGTGYHEQYF. The CDR3 region has the DNA TGTGCCAGTAGTGGGACCGGGACAGGGTACCACGAGCAGTACTTC.

The gene calls are TRBV7-2 and TRBJ1-2; the D gene is possibly TRBD1 (5 bases). The length of the CDR3 is 13 residues. With 4 bases removed from V and 3 bases from J, the gap between germline ends came to 9 bases. CDR1 and CDR2 (germline): SGHTA, FQGNSA. CDR3 sequence: CASSWPGHYGYTF. CDR3 in DNA: TGTGCCAGCAGCTGGCCGGGGCACTATGGCTACACCTTC.

This clone has more than one count but fewer than ten. This sequence joins TRBV5-1 and TRBJ1-2; 7 bases are shared with TRBD1. V trimming: 1 base; J trimming: 8 bases; junction bases outside the gene matches: 8. This CDR3 contains 14 residues. Germline values: CDR1 SGHRS, CDR2 YFSETQ. The CDR3 coding sequence is TGCGCCAGCAGCTTGAGTGACAGGGAGTTCGGCTACACCTTC. This codes for CASSLSDREFGYTF.

This chain joins TRBV19 and TRBJ2-1; 8 bases line up with TRBD2. The CDR3 contains 15 residues. Per the germline V gene, CDR1 is LNHDA and CDR2 is SQIVND (reference sequence). V was clipped by 1 base and J by 8 bases; unmatched bases: 7. CDR3 nucleotides: TGTGCCAGTAGTATAGTGGTAGCGGGATCTTATGAGCAGTTCTTC. Translated, it gives CASSIVVAGSYEQFF.

This sequence joins TRBV5-1 and TRBJ2-7; D is possibly TRBD2 (5 bases). This CDR3 is 12 amino acids long. V shed 5 bases and J shed 7 bases, with 13 bases lying between them. CDR1 is SGHRS, CDR2 YFSETQ, per germline. CDR3 nucleotides: TGCGCCAGCAGGAGAGGGCTCGGGGAGCAGTACTTC. Its protein product is CASRRGLGEQYF.

The rearrangement uses TRBV28 and TRBJ2-7, with D hard to call. The germline gives CDR1 MDHEN, CDR2 SYDVKM. CDR3 length: 10 amino acids. Trimming cost V 3 bases and J 5 bases, with 2 bases left between them. The CDR3, as DNA: TGTGCCAGCAGTTTTAACGAGCAGTACTTC. It codes for CASSFNEQYF.

The V and J genes are TRBV2 and TRBJ1-2, with 9 bases matching TRBD1. With V trimmed by 5 bases and J by 4 bases, 8 bases remained unmatched. The germline V gene encodes CDR1 SNHLY and CDR2 FYNNEI. The CDR3 length is 15 residues. The CDR3 bases are TGTGCCAGCAGTTTAGACAGGGGGATTGTCTATGGCTACACCTTC. Its protein is CASSLDRGIVYGYTF. Drawing the rest from reference TRBV2 and TRBJ1-2, the complete variable domain is EPEVTQTPSHQVTQMGQEVILRCVPISNHLYFYWYRQILGQKVEFLVSFYNNEISEKSEIFDDQFSVERPDGSNFTLKIRSTKLEDSAMYFCASSLDRGIVYGYTFGSGTRLTVV.

The gene calls are TRBV2 and TRBJ1-5; D is possibly TRBD1 (6 bases). This CDR3 has 13 amino acids. Germline CDR1 SNHLY, CDR2 FYNNEI. Trimming removed 4 bases at V and 5 bases at J, with 9 bases between. The CDR3 DNA reads as TGTGCCAGCAGTGTCTACAGGGATCAGCCCCAGCATTTT. It translates to CASSVYRDQPQHF.

Regarding this clone: The sample contains more than one DNA sequence encoding this CDR3. V and J are TRBV18 and TRBJ2-7; D may be TRBD1 (5 bases). Looked up from germline, CDR1 is KGHSH and CDR2 is LQKENI. The CDR3 spans 13 residues. Trimming took 1 base from V and 3 from J, leaving 7 bases between them. DNA for the CDR3: TGTGCCAGCTCACCACGGGGCGGCTACGAGCAGTACTTC. Protein product: CASSPRGGYEQYF. Using reference TRBV18 and TRBJ2-7 for the parts outside the CDR3, the full variable domain is NAGVMQNPRHLVRRRGQEARLRCSPMKGHSHVYWYRQLPEEGLKFMVYLQKENIIDESGMPKERFSAEFPKEGPSILRIQQVVRGDSAAYFCASSPRGGYEQYFGPGTRLTVT.

This sequence joins TRBV20-1 and TRBJ2-5; D remains ambiguous. The CDR3 totals 11 residues. V was trimmed by 1 base and J by 6 bases, leaving 6 bases between them. Germline lookup yields CDR1 DFQATT and CDR2 SNEGSKA (reference sequence). The CDR3 bases are TGCAGTGCTAGAGTGGCTCAGACCCAGTACTTC. Its protein is CSARVAQTQYF.

The CDR3 protein is CASTQWDRGFNEQFF. CDR3 nucleotides: TGTGCCAGCACCCAGTGGGACAGGGGATTCAATGAGCAGTTCTTC. V gene TRBV27 combines with J gene TRBJ2-1, with 10 positions matching TRBD1. V shed 7 bases and J 6 bases; nucleotides not matched to a gene: 9. The V gene's germline CDR1 is MNHEY and CDR2 SMNVEV (reference sequence). This CDR3 spans 15 amino acids.

CDR3 region: CASSLTETQYF. The CDR3, as DNA: TGTGCCAGCAGTTTAACCGAGACCCAGTACTTC. The genes are TRBV27 and TRBJ2-5; D remains unclear. This CDR3 is built from 11 residues. Germline CDR1 and CDR2: MNHEY and SMNVEV (reference sequence). Between the trimmed V and J ends, which lost 2 bases and 5 bases, there was a span of 3 bases.

J is TRBJ2-2 and V is TRBV10-1, with 7 bases fitting TRBD2. The J segment lost 3 bases and the V segment lost 5 bases, leaving 3 bases of the junction unmatched. The CDR3 loop spans 14 amino acids. Per the germline V gene, CDR1 is WNHNN and CDR2 is SYGVQD (reference sequence). In DNA, the CDR3 is TGCGCCAGCAGTCCTAGCGGAGACACCGGGGAGCTGTTTTTT. Translating gives CASSPSGDTGELFF.

The genes are TRBV29-1 and TRBJ2-3, with TRBD2 matching 10 bases. The ends lost 5 bases at V and 8 bases at J; junction bases unmatched: 7. CDR3 length: 13 residues. From germline, CDR1 is SQVTM and CDR2 ANQGSEA. CDR3 sequence (DNA): TGCAGCGTTACCGGGACTAGCGCCGGTACGCAGTATTTT. Translated, it gives CSVTGTSAGTQYF.

The chain combines TRBV6-1 with TRBJ2-5, with TRBD1 matching 9 bases. The CDR3 length is 14 residues. Germline trimming cut 6 bases from V and 2 bases from J; bases unmatched to any gene: 4. Germline lookup yields CDR1 MNHNS and CDR2 SASEGT. Here the CDR3 DNA reads TGTGCCAGCAGCAAGGACAGGGGTCAAGAGACCCAGTACTTC. Translating gives CASSKDRGQETQYF.

This CDR3 is CASSPTAGTGSSYNEQFF. The DNA of the CDR3 is TGTGCCAGCTCACCTACGGCCGGGACAGGGAGCTCCTACAATGAGCAGTTCTTC. This chain connects TRBV18 to TRBJ2-1, with TRBD1 identical over 9 bases. Germline V CDR1 and CDR2: KGHSH, LQKENI. The CDR3 loop spans 18 amino acids. V dropped 3 bases and J dropped 0; count of bases not matched to a gene: 9.

This clone has a single count. The CDR3: CASSQLGSSSYEQYF. CDR3 sequence (DNA): TGTGCCAGCAGCCAACTTGGAAGTAGCTCCTACGAGCAGTACTTC. The V gene is TRBV14, the J gene TRBJ2-7; D is unclear. This CDR3 has 15 residues. V was cut by 2 bases and J by 0 bases, with 11 bases left in between. Germline CDR1 is SGHDN and CDR2 is FVKESK.

The chain is built from TRBV4-2 and TRBJ2-7; 8 nucleotides match TRBD1. The CDR3 is made up of 15 amino acids. CDR1 is LGHNA and CDR2 is YNFKEQ in the germline V gene. With V trimmed by 5 bases and J by 2 bases, 8 bases remained unmatched. The chain's CDR3 is CASSEQGQEPYEQYF. The CDR3, as DNA: TGTGCCAGCAGCGAACAGGGACAGGAACCCTACGAGCAGTACTTC.

The chain has TRBV7-9 and TRBJ2-5, with D maybe TRBD2 (6 bases). The V end was cut by 5 bases, the J end by 11 bases, with 21 bases between. This CDR3 region has 14 residues. In germline, CDR1 is SEHNR, CDR2 FQNEAQ (reference sequence). The CDR3 sequence: CASSPGLAAGEQYF. The DNA of the CDR3 is TGTGCCAGCAGCCCGGGACTCGCGGCTGGGGAGCAGTACTTC. Looking up the rest from reference TRBV7-9 and TRBJ2-5 gives the full variable domain: DTGVSQNPRHKITKRGQNVTFRCDPISEHNRLYWYRQTLGQGPEFLTYFQNEAQLEKSRLLSDRFSAERPKGSFSTLEIQRTEQGDSAMYLCASSPGLAAGEQYFGPGTRLLVL.